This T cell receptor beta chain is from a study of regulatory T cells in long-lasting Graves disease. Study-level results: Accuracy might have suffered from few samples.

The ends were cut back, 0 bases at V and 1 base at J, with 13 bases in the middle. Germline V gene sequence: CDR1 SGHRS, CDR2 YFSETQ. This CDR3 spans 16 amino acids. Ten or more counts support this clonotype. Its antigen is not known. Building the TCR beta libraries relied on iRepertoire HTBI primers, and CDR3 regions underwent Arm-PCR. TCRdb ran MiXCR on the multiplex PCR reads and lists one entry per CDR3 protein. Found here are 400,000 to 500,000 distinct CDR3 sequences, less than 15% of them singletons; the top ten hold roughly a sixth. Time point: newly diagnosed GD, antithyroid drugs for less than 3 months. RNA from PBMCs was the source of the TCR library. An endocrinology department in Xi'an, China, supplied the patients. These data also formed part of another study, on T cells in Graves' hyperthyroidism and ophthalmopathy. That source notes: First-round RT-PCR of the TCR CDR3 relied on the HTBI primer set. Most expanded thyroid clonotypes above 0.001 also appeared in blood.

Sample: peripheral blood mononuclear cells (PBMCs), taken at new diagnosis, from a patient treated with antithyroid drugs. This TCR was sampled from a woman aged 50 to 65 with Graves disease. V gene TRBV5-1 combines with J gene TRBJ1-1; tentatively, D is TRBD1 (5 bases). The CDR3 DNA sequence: TGCGCCAGCAGCTTGGATCCGGGGCAGACGAACACTGAAGCTTTCTTT. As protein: CASSLDPGQTNTEAFF.